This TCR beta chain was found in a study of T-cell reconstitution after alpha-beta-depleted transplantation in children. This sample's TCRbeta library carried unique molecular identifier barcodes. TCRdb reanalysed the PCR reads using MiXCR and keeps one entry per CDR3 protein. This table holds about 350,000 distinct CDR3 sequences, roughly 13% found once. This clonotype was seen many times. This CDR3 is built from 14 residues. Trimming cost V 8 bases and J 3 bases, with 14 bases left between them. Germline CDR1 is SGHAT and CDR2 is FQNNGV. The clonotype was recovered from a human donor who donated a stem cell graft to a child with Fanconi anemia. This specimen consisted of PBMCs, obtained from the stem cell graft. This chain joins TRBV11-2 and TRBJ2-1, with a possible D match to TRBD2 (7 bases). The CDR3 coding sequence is TGTGCCAGCGGTAGGGGGGGGGACTACAATGAGCAGTTCTTC. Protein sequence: CASGRGGDYNEQFF. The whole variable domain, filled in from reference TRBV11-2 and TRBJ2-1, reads EAGVAQSPRYKIIEKRQSVAFWCNPISGHATLYWYQQILGQGPKLLIQFQNNGVVDDSQLPKDRFSAERLKGVDSTLKIQPAKLEDSAVYLCASGRGGDYNEQFFGPGTRLTVL.